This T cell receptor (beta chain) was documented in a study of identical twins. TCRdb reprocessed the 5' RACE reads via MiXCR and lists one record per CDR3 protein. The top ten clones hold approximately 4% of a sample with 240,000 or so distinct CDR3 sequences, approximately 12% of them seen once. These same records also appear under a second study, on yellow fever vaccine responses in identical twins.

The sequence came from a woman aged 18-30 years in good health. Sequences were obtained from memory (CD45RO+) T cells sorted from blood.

The CDR3 DNA follows: TGTGCCAGCAGGGAGGATTCTGCCTACGAGCAGTACTTC. This gives the protein CASREDSAYEQYF. This sequence joins TRBV28 and TRBJ2-7; possible D gene TRBD2, 5 bases. V lost 6 bases and J lost 2, with 11 bases in between. The germline CDR1 and CDR2 sequences are MDHEN and SYDVKM. The CDR3 has 13 amino acids.